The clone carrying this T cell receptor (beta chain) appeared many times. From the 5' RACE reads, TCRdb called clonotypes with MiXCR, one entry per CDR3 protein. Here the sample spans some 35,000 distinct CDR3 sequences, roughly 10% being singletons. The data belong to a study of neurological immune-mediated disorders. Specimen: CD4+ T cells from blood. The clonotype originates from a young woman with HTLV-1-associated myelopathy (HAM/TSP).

The CDR3, as DNA: TGCGCCAGCAGCCCTTCCCAGGGGGCACCTGAAGCTTTCTTT. The encoded protein is CASSPSQGAPEAFF. This chain joins TRBV5-1 and TRBJ1-1, with TRBD1 matching over 8 bases. Germline V gene lookup returns CDR1 SGHRS and CDR2 YFSETQ. The CDR3 loop spans 14 amino acids. Trimming took 4 bases from V and 6 from J; bases not matched to a gene: 8.